This TCR beta chain stems from a study of response to subunit inactivated influenza vaccine. TCRdb passed the RT-PCR reads through MiXCR, listing each CDR3 protein once. The sample includes some 800,000 distinct CDR3 sequences, approximately 22% of them seen just once. The J segment lost 2 bases and the V segment lost 2 bases, leaving 2 bases of the junction unmatched. CDR1 and CDR2 from the germline V gene are SGHTA and FQGNSA. The CDR3 loop spans 15 amino acids. The sequence came from a man between 50 and 59 years old who received an inactivated influenza vaccine. V gene TRBV7-2 combines with J gene TRBJ1-3, with 8 bases lining up with TRBD1. Source: PBMCs from blood, taken about 5 days after vaccination. The DNA for the CDR3 is TGTGCCAGCAGCTTATCCAGGGGGCCTGGAAACACCATATATTTT. As protein: CASSLSRGPGNTIYF.